This T cell receptor (beta chain) was found in a study of blood T cell repertoires in COVID-19. About the study: COVID-19 samples collected from the United States, Italy and Spain covered acute and convalescent phases. From T cells, B-cell-depleted T cells, or PBMCs came the material, which was cDNA or gDNA.

The CDR3 spans 16 residues. Trimming cost V 6 bases and J 2 bases, with 17 bases left between them. The germline CDR1 and CDR2 sequences are SNHLY and FYNNEI. Per the study methods: Reference gene primers were amplified, and this amplification served to estimate nucleated cell counts. The protocol was immunoSEQ multiplex PCR, while the TCRdb copy is restricted to in-frame clones and leaves out a portion. V and J calls and clone size come straight from that table; D and trimming were deduced from the DNA. The sample contains 95,000 or so clones, 75% to 90% of which appear only once. This receptor was obtained from a woman between 65 and 79 years old with acute or convalescent COVID-19. What was sequenced was peripheral blood. This chain joins TRBV2 and TRBJ2-1; tentatively, D is TRBD2 (5 bases). This CDR3 reads CASSVERRATYNEQFF. In DNA, the CDR3 is TGTGCCAGCAGCGTAGAAAGGCGGGCAACCTACAATGAGCAGTTCTTC. Full variable domain (remainder filled in from reference TRBV2 and TRBJ2-1): EPEVTQTPSHQVTQMGQEVILRCVPISNHLYFYWYRQILGQKVEFLVSFYNNEISEKSEIFDDQFSVERPDGSNFTLKIRSTKLEDSAMYFCASSVERRATYNEQFFGPGTRLTVL.